These 23 T cell receptor beta chains were sequenced from one sample in a study of T cell repertoires in cytomegalovirus infection. A single record per CDR3 protein comes from TCRdb applying MiXCR to the reads. This table has approximately 550,000 distinct CDR3 sequences, approximately 15% appearing once. The sample consisted of CD8+ T cells from PBMCs. These receptors originate from a human donor in good health (CMV status not recorded). Some clones in this sample may be carry-over from other donors' samples.

This clonotype was counted ten times or more. This chain links TRBV27 with TRBJ2-1; TRBD1 agrees at 7 bases. Germline lookup yields CDR1 MNHEY and CDR2 SMNVEV (reference sequence). Trimming took 3 bases from V and 10 from J; bases not matched to a gene: 9. The CDR3 has 14 amino acids. For the CDR3, the DNA is TGTGCCAGCAGTTTCACCGCGACAGGGCGCGAGCAGTTCTTC. Protein sequence: CASSFTATGREQFF.

The chain uses TRBV6-1 and TRBJ2-3; D possibly corresponds to TRBD1 (6 bases). This CDR3 contains 15 residues. Germline CDR1 and CDR2: MNHNS and SASEGT. The germline V and J ends were trimmed by 6 bases and 5 bases, with 18 bases remaining between them. The CDR3 region has the DNA TGTGCCAGCAGAGGTCCGGGACAAGTGGGAGATACGCAGTATTTT. As protein: CASRGPGQVGDTQYF.

The V gene is TRBV10-3, the J gene TRBJ1-2, with D possibly being TRBD1 (5 bases). The V gene lost 6 bases and the J gene lost 3 bases, with 8 bases spanning the gap. The CDR3 has 12 amino acids. CDR1 and CDR2 from the germline V gene are ENHRY and SYGVKD. CDR3 sequence (DNA): TGTGCCATCAGACAGGTAGACTATGGCTACACCTTC. Amino acid sequence: CAIRQVDYGYTF.

The chain joins TRBV23-1 to TRBJ2-2, with D tentatively TRBD2 (5 bases). TRBV23-1 is an ORF for which the function is uncertain. There are 13 residues in the CDR3. V lost 7 bases and J 5 bases, leaving 11 bases between the germline ends. The CDR3 nucleotides read TGCGCCAGCAAATATAAGCGGACCGGGGAGCTGTTTTTT. This gives the protein CASKYKRTGELFF.

This clonotype was observed many times. The genes are TRBV11-2 and TRBJ2-3, with 10 bases matching TRBD2. In germline, CDR1 is SGHAT, CDR2 FQNNGV. The CDR3 runs 18 residues. Losses at the gene ends were 5 bases for V and 0 bases for J; bases not matched to a gene: 11. CDR3 bases: TGTGCCAGCAGCACCGGGACTAGCGTGTGGGGGAGCACAGATACGCAGTATTTT. Its translation is CASSTGTSVWGSTDTQYF.

This chain connects TRBV12-3 or TRBV12-4 to TRBJ2-5; 9 bases match TRBD2. This CDR3 is built from 15 residues. J gave up 6 bases and V 1 base, and 6 bases lay outside the gene matches. CDR3 bases: TGTGCCAGCAGTTTAGAGGTGCGGGGGGGCCAGACCCAGTACTTC. Translated, it gives CASSLEVRGGQTQYF.

In this sample, this clonotype turned up many times. The rearrangement links TRBV7-9 to TRBJ2-1; 11 bases line up with TRBD2. The CDR3 has 20 amino acids. Germline V CDR1 and CDR2: SEHNR, FQNEAQ (reference sequence). V gave up 5 bases and J gave up 4 bases; unmatched junction bases: 19. The CDR3, as DNA: TGTGCCAGCAGCCGAAAGGGATCTGGGGTAGCGGGGGGGCCTTACAATGAGCAGTTCTTC. The encoded protein is CASSRKGSGVAGGPYNEQFF.

This chain joins TRBV12-3 or TRBV12-4 and TRBJ2-5; D is perhaps TRBD2 (5 bases). V lost 4 bases and J 1 base, leaving 7 bases between the germline ends. The CDR3 is 13 amino acids. The CDR3 here is CASSSGFQETQYF. In DNA form, the CDR3 reads TGTGCCAGCAGTTCGGGATTCCAAGAGACCCAGTACTTC.

In this sample, this clonotype turned up many times. The chain uses TRBV7-9 and TRBJ1-1; 7 nucleotides align to TRBD1. CDR3 size: 14 residues. Germline loops: CDR1 SEHNR, CDR2 FQNEAQ (reference sequence). V gave up 5 bases and J gave up 6 bases; unmatched junction bases: 9. The CDR3, as DNA: TGTGCCAGCAGCCCAAGACAGGGTGCGGCTGAAGCTTTCTTT. Translation: CASSPRQGAAEAFF.

There are a few counts of this clonotype. The V call is TRBV27, the J call TRBJ2-7, with 7 bases aligning to TRBD2. The V gene end was trimmed by 2 bases and the J gene end by 3 bases; junction bases not matched to a gene: 7. This CDR3 spans 15 amino acids. Germline lookup yields CDR1 MNHEY and CDR2 SMNVEV (reference sequence). CDR3 in amino acids: CASSLERGIGYEQYF. The CDR3 DNA reads TGTGCCAGCAGTTTAGAGCGGGGAATCGGCTACGAGCAGTACTTC.

V usage is TRBV6-2 or TRBV6-3 and J usage is TRBJ2-7; D remains unclear. The CDR3 totals 13 residues. V shed 6 bases and J shed 6 bases, with 15 bases lying between them. CDR1 is MNHEY, CDR2 SVGEGT, per germline. The CDR3 loop is CASSNKGYGEQYF. Here the CDR3 DNA reads TGTGCCAGCAGCAATAAGGGTTACGGCGAGCAGTACTTC.

The table lists this clonotype with many counts. For the CDR3, the DNA is TGTGCCAGCAGTTCGGAGTTGAACTACTACGAGCAGTACTTC. The encoded protein is CASSSELNYYEQYF. This chain uses TRBV28 with TRBJ2-7; D uncertain. The CDR3 sequence is 14 residues long. CDR1 MDHEN and CDR2 SYDVKM come from the germline V gene. V lost 4 bases to trimming and J lost 3 bases, with 13 bases between them.

The gene calls are TRBV6-4 and TRBJ2-2, with TRBD2 matching 7 bases. The V segment lost 0 bases and the J segment 6 bases; nucleotides outside the gene matches: 4. The germline V gene has CDR1 MRHNA and CDR2 SNTAGT. There are 15 residues in the CDR3. CDR3 amino acids: CASSDSPAGAGELFF. In DNA form, the CDR3 reads TGTGCCAGCAGTGACTCGCCGGCGGGGGCCGGGGAGCTGTTTTTT.

This chain connects TRBV6-5 to TRBJ2-7, with D possibly matching TRBD1 (5 bases). CDR3 length: 13 amino acids. The ends were cut back, 6 bases at V and 3 bases at J, with 12 bases in the middle. Germline V gives CDR1 MNHEY, CDR2 SVGAGI. The CDR3 spells CASSSGSGYEQYF. DNA of the CDR3: TGTGCCAGCAGCTCAGGGTCCGGCTACGAGCAGTACTTC.

This sequence joins TRBV23-1 and TRBJ1-5; D unresolved. TRBV23-1 is annotated as an ORF whose role is uncertain. The V end lost 4 bases, the J end lost 3 bases, and 10 bases lay between the germline ends. This CDR3 contains 14 residues. CDR3 sequence reads: CASSRPQSNQPQHF. The DNA of the CDR3 is TGCGCCAGCAGTCGCCCACAGTCCAATCAGCCCCAGCATTTT.

This clonotype was picked up a small number of times. The V call is TRBV10-2, the J call TRBJ2-6, with a tentative D call TRBD1 (5 bases). The CDR3 covers 16 residues. CDR1 and CDR2 from the germline V gene are WSHSY and SAAADI. Trimming took 4 bases from V and 0 from J, leaving 10 bases between them. This chain's CDR3 is CASSGDSYSGANVLTF. Here the CDR3 DNA reads TGCGCCAGCAGTGGAGACAGCTACTCTGGGGCCAACGTCCTGACTTTC.

This clonotype was counted only a few times. CDR3 nucleotide sequence: TGCAGTGCTAGTTACGGTGGTGAGCAGTTCTTC. Residues: CSASYGGEQFF. The chain employs TRBV20-1 and TRBJ2-1; D gene uncertain. Germline loops: CDR1 DFQATT, CDR2 SNEGSKA (reference sequence). The CDR3 loop spans 11 amino acids. V lost 3 bases and J lost 9, with 9 bases in between.

V and J are TRBV28 and TRBJ2-5; D gene unclear. The CDR3 extends over 13 amino acids. Germline loops: CDR1 MDHEN, CDR2 SYDVKM. V lost 3 bases, J lost 5 bases, and 10 bases lay in between. CDR3 residues: CASSFLTGETQYF. The CDR3, as DNA: TGTGCCAGCAGTTTCCTAACCGGGGAGACCCAGTACTTC.

This clonotype was seen only once. The chain recombines TRBV20-1 with TRBJ2-7, with D possibly TRBD2 on 5 matching bases. The ends were cut back, 4 bases at V and 7 bases at J, with 20 bases in the middle. CDR1 and CDR2 from the germline V gene are DFQATT and SNEGSKA (reference sequence). The CDR3 has 14 amino acids. The CDR3: CSANLYELSGEQYF. The CDR3 nucleotides are TGCAGTGCTAATCTCTATGAACTTTCGGGAGAGCAGTACTTC.

This clonotype came up many times. J is TRBJ2-7 and V is TRBV12-3 or TRBV12-4, with a possible D match to TRBD1 (5 bases). This CDR3 spans 11 amino acids. V lost 3 bases and J lost 6, with 6 bases in between. CDR3 DNA: TGTGCCAGCAGTTTGCAGGGCGAGCAGTACTTC. Encoded protein: CASSLQGEQYF.

In its sample, this clonotype was seen once. Since a much larger clone is just one base distant, this may be a read error. Likely a read error: the CDR3 ends without its conserved phenylalanine or tryptophan. DNA of the CDR3: TGTGCCAGCAGCCCGGGACAGAAGGACGAGCAGTACTTA. Amino acids: CASSPGQKDEQYL. The rearrangement uses TRBV7-6 and TRBJ2-7; TRBD1 matches at 7 bases. J lost 5 bases, V lost 5 bases, and 6 bases had no gene match. The CDR3 length is 13 residues. From germline, CDR1 is SGHVS and CDR2 FNYEAQ.

This clonotype was recorded many times. V is TRBV7-9 and J is TRBJ2-3; D gene unclear. Germline V CDR1 and CDR2: SEHNR, FQNEAQ (reference sequence). V lost 1 base, J lost 3 bases, and 8 bases lay in between. The CDR3 length is 14 residues. The CDR3 region is CASSLETRTDTQYF. DNA for the CDR3: TGTGCCAGCAGCTTAGAGACCAGGACAGATACGCAGTATTTT.

Points on this clonotype: Because it lacks the conserved phenylalanine or tryptophan at the end, this CDR3 is likely a read error. The chain joins TRBV7-2 to TRBJ2-1; the match to TRBD2 covers 11 bases. There are 17 residues in the CDR3. In germline, CDR1 is SGHTA, CDR2 FQGNSA. DNA for the CDR3: TGCGCCAGCAGCGCCGCTCTCCTAGCGGGAGGTGTAAATGAGCAGTTCTTA. It yields the protein CASSAALLAGGVNEQFL.